This is a list of T cell receptor beta chains from one sample in a study of T cells in Graves' hyperthyroidism and ophthalmopathy. TCRdb redid the calling of the multiplex PCR reads with MiXCR, one entry per CDR3 protein. The sample consists of about half a million distinct CDR3 sequences, less than 20% of them appearing once. The sequencing input was blood. The source is a man aged 35-49 years with Graves' ophthalmopathy. Both conserved end residues are part of each CDR3. The D gene is left open where the match is weak. The listing skips clone size in some rows; elsewhere it reads once, few, many or a size class.

v_gene,abundance,j_gene,d_gene,CDR3nt,CDR3aa
TRBV28,many,TRBJ1-1,.,TGTGCCAGCAGTTCTCGGGGGAAGAACACTGAAGCTTTCTTT,CASSSRGKNTEAFF
TRBV6-2/TRBV6-3,few,TRBJ2-7,.,TGTGCCAGCAGTCGATTGGCCCCCTACGAGCAGTACTTC,CASSRLAPYEQYF
TRBV5-8,.,TRBJ2-3,.,TGTGCCAGCAATGTCGCGGTTACGCAGTATTTT,CASNVAVTQYF
TRBV6-2/TRBV6-3,many,TRBJ2-3,TRBD2,TGTGCCAGCAGAAGGGACTACCTCACAGATACGCAGTATTTT,CASRRDYLTDTQYF
TRBV30,few,TRBJ2-1,.,TGTGCCTGGGGAGGAGGGGCCAGCTCCTACAATGAGCAGTTCTTC,CAWGGGASSYNEQFF
TRBV24-1,few,TRBJ2-1,.,TGTGCCACCAGTGATTTTTCTCCGGGGAGTATTTACAATGAGCAGTTCTTC,CATSDFSPGSIYNEQFF
TRBV6-1,.,TRBJ1-6,.,TGTGCCAGCAGTGAAGCAGGGGGTAGCGATTCACCCCTCCACTTT,CASSEAGGSDSPLHF
TRBV30,.,TRBJ1-5,.,TGTGCCTGGAGTGTCCATCGGGGGGCGGATAATCAGCCCCAGCATTTT,CAWSVHRGADNQPQHF
TRBV7-6,few,TRBJ1-4,.,TGTGCCAGCACCCTTTCCCTTTCGGCTAATGAAAAACTGTTTTTT,CASTLSLSANEKLFF
TRBV12-3/TRBV12-4,.,TRBJ1-5,.,TGTGCCAGCAGTCCCCTCGGAGGGATACGGAATCAGCCCCAGCATTTT,CASSPLGGIRNQPQHF
TRBV20-1,.,TRBJ1-6,TRBD1,TGCAGTGCTAGAGCCGACAGGGCGTCCTCCTATAATTCACCCCTCCACTTT,CSARADRASSYNSPLHF
TRBV2,.,TRBJ2-1,.,TGTGCCAGCAGCATCGGGGGCTACGAGCAGTTCTTC,CASSIGGYEQFF
TRBV12-3/TRBV12-4,many,TRBJ1-2,.,TGTGCCAGCAGTTTTATGGAAGGGACAAACTATGGCTACACCTTC,CASSFMEGTNYGYTF
TRBV28,.,TRBJ2-7,.,TGTGCCAGCAGGTCCCCCACCGAGCAGTACTTC,CASRSPTEQYF
TRBV6-2/TRBV6-3,few,TRBJ1-5,TRBD1,TGTGCCAGCAGTTACTCGTCCAGGGGGAGTCAGCCCCAGCATTTT,CASSYSSRGSQPQHF
TRBV20-1,many,TRBJ2-1,TRBD2,TGCAGTGCTAGAGATGGGACTAGCGGAAAATCGGGTGAGCAGTTCTTC,CSARDGTSGKSGEQFF
TRBV2,few,TRBJ1-2,.,TGTGCCAGCAGTGAACCTGGGTATGGCTACACCTTC,CASSEPGYGYTF
TRBV12-3/TRBV12-4,.,TRBJ1-5,.,TGTGCCAGCAGTTTAGGCGCCGTCACGTATAGCAATCAGCCCCAGCATTTT,CASSLGAVTYSNQPQHF
TRBV5-4,.,TRBJ2-3,TRBD2,TGTGCCAGCAGCACAGCTGGCGGGGGGGCCATGTATACGCAGTATTTT,CASSTAGGGAMYTQYF
TRBV7-3,few,TRBJ2-3,TRBD2,TGTGCCAGCAGCTTAGCCGGGACTAGCGGGGGCCCAGATACGCAGTATTTT,CASSLAGTSGGPDTQYF
TRBV9,.,TRBJ2-7,TRBD2,TGTGCCAGCAGCTTCAGGACTAGCGGGGGCGAGCAGTACTTC,CASSFRTSGGEQYF
TRBV12-3/TRBV12-4,many,TRBJ1-1,.,TGTGCCAGCAGTCTCATCCGGGGGGTCACTGAAGCTTTCTTT,CASSLIRGVTEAFF
TRBV2,many,TRBJ1-2,TRBD1,TGTGCCAGCAGCCGGGGACAGGGGGCAGGTGGCTACACCTTC,CASSRGQGAGGYTF
TRBV5-1,few,TRBJ1-1,.,TGCGCCAGTATGGGGTTCGGGGGGCCGGACGGCAACACTGAAGCTTTCTTT,CASMGFGGPDGNTEAFF
TRBV20-1,.,TRBJ1-5,.,TGCAGTGCTAGTGAACTAGGGCCCTCAAGCAATCAGCCCCAGCATTTT,CSASELGPSSNQPQHF
TRBV7-2,few,TRBJ2-2,TRBD1,TGTGCCAGCAGATCCGGACAGGGCCAATCGAACACCGGGGAGCTGTTTTTT,CASRSGQGQSNTGELFF
TRBV5-1,few,TRBJ2-2,TRBD1,TGCGCGGCCCGAGGACAGGGAATTGGCGGGGAGCTGTTTTTT,CAARGQGIGGELFF
TRBV11-2,once,TRBJ2-5,TRBD2,TGTGCCAGCGGATACCCCCCTACCGGGACTAGCGGGGAAGAGACCCAGTACTTC,CASGYPPTGTSGEETQYF
TRBV25-1,once,TRBJ2-5,.,TGTGCCAGCAGTGAACTATTCCAAGAGACCCAGTACTTC,CASSELFQETQYF
TRBV7-9,.,TRBJ1-4,.,TGTGCCAGCAGCTTAGCGGAGGGTGCAACTAATGAAAAACTGTTTTTT,CASSLAEGATNEKLFF
TRBV7-9,.,TRBJ2-7,TRBD2,TGTGCCAGCACCCCGCTAGCGGGGACTTCCTACGAGCAGTACTTC,CASTPLAGTSYEQYF
TRBV2,few,TRBJ2-5,.,TGTGCCAGCAGCGAGAAAAGGGGGTTTTTAGGCCAAGAGACCCAGTACTTC,CASSEKRGFLGQETQYF
TRBV11-3,.,TRBJ2-7,TRBD1,TGTGCCAGCAGCTTAGATTCAACAGGGGAATACGAGCAGTACTTC,CASSLDSTGEYEQYF
TRBV5-1,.,TRBJ2-2,.,TGCGCCAGCAGCTGGACGGCTTCGAACACCGGGGAGCTGTTTTTT,CASSWTASNTGELFF
TRBV5-1,.,TRBJ2-1,.,TGCGCCAGCAGCTCGCTGCACGTCTCCTACAATGAGCAGTTCTTC,CASSSLHVSYNEQFF
TRBV5-1,few,TRBJ1-3,.,TGCGCCAGCAGCTTGGCCGGGCTTCTGGGAAACACCATATATTTT,CASSLAGLLGNTIYF
TRBV2,.,TRBJ2-5,.,TGTGCCAGCAGTCGAGACATAGGGTTACAAGAGACCCAGTACTTC,CASSRDIGLQETQYF
TRBV10-3,.,TRBJ1-1,.,TGTGCCATCAGGTCAGGAGCGGTGGGCACTGAAGCTTTCTTT,CAIRSGAVGTEAFF
TRBV3-1,.,TRBJ1-2,.,TGTGCCAGCAGCCAAGGAATCCGTAACTATGGCTACACCTTC,CASSQGIRNYGYTF
TRBV6-2/TRBV6-3,few,TRBJ1-2,.,TGTGCCAGCAGACCAACAGGCGGAAACTATGGCTACACCTTC,CASRPTGGNYGYTF